This record concerns one TCR beta chain sequence. In the authors' workflow: By means of reference gene primer amplification, nucleated cell counts were estimated. Sequencing used immunoSEQ multiplex PCR; TCRdb keeps in-frame clones, though not all of them. D and trimming were read from the DNA, whereas the V and J calls and clone size are those reported in that table. The repertoire holds fewer than 300,000 clones, with about four fifths as singletons. The data derive from a study of blood T cell repertoires in COVID-19. Study as a whole: There were acute and convalescent COVID-19 samples, and they came from the United States, Italy and Spain. PBMCs, B-cell-depleted T cells, or T cells were the source of the cDNA or gDNA that made up the material.

Sequencing was done on a sample of peripheral blood. This clonotype was sampled from a woman aged 18-35 years with acute or convalescent COVID-19.

CDR3 sequence (DNA): TGTGCCAGCAGCCCAAAAGCGGGGGGTCCAACCAATGAGCAGTTCTTC. It encodes CASSPKAGGPTNEQFF. The rearrangement joins TRBV7-9 to TRBJ2-1; the match to TRBD2 covers 9 bases. Germline V gene sequence: CDR1 SEHNR, CDR2 FQNEAQ (reference sequence). V was clipped by 5 bases and J by 6 bases; unmatched bases: 11. The CDR3 contains 16 residues.